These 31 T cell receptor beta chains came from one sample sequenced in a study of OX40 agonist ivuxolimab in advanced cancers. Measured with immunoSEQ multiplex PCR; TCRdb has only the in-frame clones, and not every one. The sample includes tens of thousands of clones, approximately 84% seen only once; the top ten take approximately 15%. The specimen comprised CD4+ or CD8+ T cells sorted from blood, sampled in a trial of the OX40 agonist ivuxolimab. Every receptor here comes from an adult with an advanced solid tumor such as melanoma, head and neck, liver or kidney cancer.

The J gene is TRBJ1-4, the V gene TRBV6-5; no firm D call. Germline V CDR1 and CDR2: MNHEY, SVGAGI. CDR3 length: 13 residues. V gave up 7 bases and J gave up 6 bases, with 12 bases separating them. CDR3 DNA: TGTGCCAGCACGGGCAGTCCCGATGAAAAACTGTTTTTT. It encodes CASTGSPDEKLFF.

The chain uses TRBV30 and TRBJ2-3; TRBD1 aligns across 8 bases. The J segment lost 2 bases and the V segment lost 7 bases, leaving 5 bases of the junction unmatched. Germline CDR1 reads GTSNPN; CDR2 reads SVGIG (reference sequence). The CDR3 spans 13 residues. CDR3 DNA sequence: TGTGCCTCGCGGACAGGGTTCACAGATACGCAGTATTTT. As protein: CASRTGFTDTQYF.

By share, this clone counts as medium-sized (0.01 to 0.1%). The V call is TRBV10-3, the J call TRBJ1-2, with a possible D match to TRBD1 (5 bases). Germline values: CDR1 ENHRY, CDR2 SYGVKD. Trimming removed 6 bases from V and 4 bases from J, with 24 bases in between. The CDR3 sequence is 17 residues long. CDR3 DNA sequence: TGTGCCATCAGGGAGAGGGGCGAGATCGGGATCGGCTATGGCTACACCTTC. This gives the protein CAIRERGEIGIGYGYTF.

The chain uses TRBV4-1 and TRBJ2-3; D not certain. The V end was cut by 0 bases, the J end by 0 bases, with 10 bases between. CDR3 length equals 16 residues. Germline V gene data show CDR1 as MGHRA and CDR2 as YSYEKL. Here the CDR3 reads CASSQEVAASTDTQYF. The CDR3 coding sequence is TGCGCCAGCAGCCAAGAGGTTGCGGCTAGCACAGATACGCAGTATTTT.

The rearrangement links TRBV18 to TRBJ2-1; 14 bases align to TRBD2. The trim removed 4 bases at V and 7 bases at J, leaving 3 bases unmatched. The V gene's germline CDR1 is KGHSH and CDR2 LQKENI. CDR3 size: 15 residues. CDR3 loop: CASSRGLAGDNEQFF. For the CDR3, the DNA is TGTGCCAGCTCACGGGGACTAGCGGGGGATAATGAGCAGTTCTTC.

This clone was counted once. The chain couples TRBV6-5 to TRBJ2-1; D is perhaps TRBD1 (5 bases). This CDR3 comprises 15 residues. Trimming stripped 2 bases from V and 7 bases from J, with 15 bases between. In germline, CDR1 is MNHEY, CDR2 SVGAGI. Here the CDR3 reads CASSYPNSQGNEQFF. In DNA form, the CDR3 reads TGTGCCAGCAGTTACCCTAATAGTCAGGGAAATGAGCAGTTCTTC.

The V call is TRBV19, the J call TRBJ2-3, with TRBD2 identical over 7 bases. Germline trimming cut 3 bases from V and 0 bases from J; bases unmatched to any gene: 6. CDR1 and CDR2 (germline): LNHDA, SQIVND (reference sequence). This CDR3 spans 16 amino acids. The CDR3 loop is CASSIEGGPSTDTQYF. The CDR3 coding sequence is TGTGCCAGTAGTATCGAGGGAGGGCCAAGCACAGATACGCAGTATTTT.

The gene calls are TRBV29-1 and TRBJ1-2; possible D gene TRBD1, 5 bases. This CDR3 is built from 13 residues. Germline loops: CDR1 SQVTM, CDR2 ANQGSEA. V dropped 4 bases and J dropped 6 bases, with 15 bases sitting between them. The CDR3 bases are TGCAGCGTTGTGGCGGGGGTAGTCCATGGCTACACCTTC. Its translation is CSVVAGVVHGYTF.

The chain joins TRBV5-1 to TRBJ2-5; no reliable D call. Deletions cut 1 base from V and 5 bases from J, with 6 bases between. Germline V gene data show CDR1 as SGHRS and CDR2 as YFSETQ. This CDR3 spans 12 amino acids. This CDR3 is CASSLPSETQYF. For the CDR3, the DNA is TGCGCCAGCAGCTTGCCCAGTGAGACCCAGTACTTC.

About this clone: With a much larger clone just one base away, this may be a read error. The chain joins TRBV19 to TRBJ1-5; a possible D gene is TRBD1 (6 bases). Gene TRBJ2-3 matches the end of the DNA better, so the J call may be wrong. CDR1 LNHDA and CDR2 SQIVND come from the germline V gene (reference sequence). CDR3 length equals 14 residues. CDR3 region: CASSETGFNQPQYF. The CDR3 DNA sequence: TGTGCCAGTAGCGAAACAGGGTTCAATCAGCCCCAGTATTTT.

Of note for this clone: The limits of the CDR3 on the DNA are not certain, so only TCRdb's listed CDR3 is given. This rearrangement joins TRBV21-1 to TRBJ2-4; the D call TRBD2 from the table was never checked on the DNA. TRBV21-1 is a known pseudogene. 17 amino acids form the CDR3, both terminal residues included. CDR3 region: CASSNGVGRGAKNIQYF.

CDR3 sequence: CASGQGVNQPQHF. The CDR3 nucleotides read TGTGCCAGCGGTCAGGGGGTCAATCAGCCCCAGCATTTT. The genes are TRBV7-9 and TRBJ1-5, with 7 nucleotides matching TRBD1. This CDR3 region has 13 residues. Trimming at V came to 8 bases and at J to 3 bases, leaving 4 bases not matched to a gene. In germline, CDR1 is SEHNR, CDR2 FQNEAQ (reference sequence).

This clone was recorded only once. The CDR3 sequence is CASSLQPIYEQYF. DNA for the CDR3: TGTGCCAGCAGCTTACAGCCCATTTACGAGCAGTACTTC. The chain links TRBV13 to TRBJ2-5; no definite D call. The DNA matches TRBJ2-7 better at its end, which makes the J call doubtful. CDR1 and CDR2 from the germline V gene are PRHDT and FYEKMQ (reference sequence). The CDR3 is 13 residues long.

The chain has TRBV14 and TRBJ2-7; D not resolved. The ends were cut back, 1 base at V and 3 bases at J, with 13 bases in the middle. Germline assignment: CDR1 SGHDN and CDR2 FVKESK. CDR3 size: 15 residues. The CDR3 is CASSQVTQPDYEQYF. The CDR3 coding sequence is TGTGCCAGCAGCCAAGTAACTCAGCCCGACTACGAGCAGTACTTC. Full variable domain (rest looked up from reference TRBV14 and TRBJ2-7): EAGVTQFPSHSVIEKGQTVTLRCDPISGHDNLYWYRRVMGKEIKFLLHFVKESKQDESGMPNNRFLAERTGGTYSTLKVQPAELEDSGVYFCASSQVTQPDYEQYFGPGTRLTVT.

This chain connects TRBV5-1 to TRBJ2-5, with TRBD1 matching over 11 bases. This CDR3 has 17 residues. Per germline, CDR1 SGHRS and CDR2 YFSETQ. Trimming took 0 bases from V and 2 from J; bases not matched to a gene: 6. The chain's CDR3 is CASSLVGQGVMQETQYF. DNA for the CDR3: TGCGCCAGCAGCTTGGTGGGACAGGGGGTTATGCAAGAGACCCAGTACTTC.

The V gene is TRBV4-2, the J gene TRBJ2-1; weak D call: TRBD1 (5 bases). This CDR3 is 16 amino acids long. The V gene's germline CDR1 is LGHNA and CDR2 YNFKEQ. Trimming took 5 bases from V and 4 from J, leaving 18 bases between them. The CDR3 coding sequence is TGTGCCAGCAGCGACACCTTTGACAGTGTGTACAATGAGCAGTTCTTC. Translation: CASSDTFDSVYNEQFF.

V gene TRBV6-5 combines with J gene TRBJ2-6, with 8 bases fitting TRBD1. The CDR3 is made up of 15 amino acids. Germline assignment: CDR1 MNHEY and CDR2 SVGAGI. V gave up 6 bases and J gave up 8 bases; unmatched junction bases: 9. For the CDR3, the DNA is TGTGCCAGCAGAATTCAAAGACAGGGGCCCAACGTCCTGACTTTC. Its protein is CASRIQRQGPNVLTF.

For the CDR3, the DNA is TGTGCCAGCAGCTTAGGACAGGGGCACACCGGGGAGCTGTTTTTT. This gives the protein CASSLGQGHTGELFF. The chain combines TRBV7-9 with TRBJ2-2; the match to TRBD1 covers 8 bases. Losses at the gene ends were 1 base for V and 3 bases for J; bases not matched to a gene: 1. This CDR3 spans 15 amino acids. Germline CDR1 is SEHNR and CDR2 is FQNEAQ (reference sequence).

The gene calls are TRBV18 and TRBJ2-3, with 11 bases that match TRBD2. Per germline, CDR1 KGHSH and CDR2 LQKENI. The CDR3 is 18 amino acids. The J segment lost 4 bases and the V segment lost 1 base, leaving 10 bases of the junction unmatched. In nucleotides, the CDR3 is TGTGCCAGCTCACCACGGTTTGTTAGCGGGGGGGCCCCAGATACGCAGTATTTT. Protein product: CASSPRFVSGGAPDTQYF.

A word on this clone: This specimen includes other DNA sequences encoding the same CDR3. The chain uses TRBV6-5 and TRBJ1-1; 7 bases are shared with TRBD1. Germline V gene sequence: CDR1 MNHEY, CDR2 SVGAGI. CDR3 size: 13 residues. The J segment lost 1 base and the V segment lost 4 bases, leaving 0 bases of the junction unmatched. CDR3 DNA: TGTGCCAGCAGTTGGACAGGGAACACTGAAGCTTTCTTT. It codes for CASSWTGNTEAFF.

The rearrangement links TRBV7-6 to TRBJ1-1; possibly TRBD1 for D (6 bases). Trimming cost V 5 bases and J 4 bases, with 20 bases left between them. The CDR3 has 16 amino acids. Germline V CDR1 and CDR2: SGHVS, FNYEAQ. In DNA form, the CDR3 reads TGTGCCAGCAGCCCACAGGGATCATCTTTCGGCACTGAAGCTTTCTTT. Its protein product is CASSPQGSSFGTEAFF.

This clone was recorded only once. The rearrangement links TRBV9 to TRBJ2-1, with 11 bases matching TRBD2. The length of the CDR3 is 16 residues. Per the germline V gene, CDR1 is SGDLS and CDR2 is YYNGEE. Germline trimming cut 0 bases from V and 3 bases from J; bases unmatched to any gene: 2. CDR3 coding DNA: TGTGCCAGCAGCGTAGTAGCGGGGGGGCACTACAATGAGCAGTTCTTC. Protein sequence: CASSVVAGGHYNEQFF.

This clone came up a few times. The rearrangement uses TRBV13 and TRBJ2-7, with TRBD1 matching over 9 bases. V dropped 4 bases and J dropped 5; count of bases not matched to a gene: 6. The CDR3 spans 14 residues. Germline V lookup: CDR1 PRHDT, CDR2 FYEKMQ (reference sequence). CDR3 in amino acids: CASSSPGQGDEQYF. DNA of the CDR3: TGTGCCAGCAGCTCACCGGGACAGGGTGACGAGCAGTACTTC.

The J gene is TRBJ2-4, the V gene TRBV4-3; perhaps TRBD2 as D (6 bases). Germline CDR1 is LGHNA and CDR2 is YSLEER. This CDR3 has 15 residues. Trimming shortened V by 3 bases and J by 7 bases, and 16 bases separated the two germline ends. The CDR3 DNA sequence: TGCGCCAGCAGCCAGGGGTCGGGAGAGGGGAACATTCAGTACTTC. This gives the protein CASSQGSGEGNIQYF.

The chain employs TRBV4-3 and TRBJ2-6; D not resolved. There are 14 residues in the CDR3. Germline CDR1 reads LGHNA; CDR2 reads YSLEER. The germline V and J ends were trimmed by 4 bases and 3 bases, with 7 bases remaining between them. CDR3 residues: CASSPSDGANVLTF. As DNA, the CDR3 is TGCGCCAGCAGCCCGAGTGATGGGGCCAACGTCCTGACTTTC.

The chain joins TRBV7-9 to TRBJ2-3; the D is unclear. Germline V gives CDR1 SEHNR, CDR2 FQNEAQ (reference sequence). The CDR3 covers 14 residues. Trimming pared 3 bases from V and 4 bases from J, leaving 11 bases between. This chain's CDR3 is CASSFKDGADTQYF. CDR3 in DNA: TGTGCCAGCAGCTTTAAGGATGGGGCAGATACGCAGTATTTT.

The CDR3 coding sequence is TGCGCCAGCAGCCAAGGAGCGGGCCCTTCCTACAATGAGCAGTTCTTC. This sequence encodes CASSQGAGPSYNEQFF. The chain recombines TRBV4-3 with TRBJ2-1; TRBD2 might be the D (6 bases). The CDR3 contains 16 residues. V shed 1 base and J shed 1 base, with 11 bases lying between them. From germline, CDR1 is LGHNA and CDR2 YSLEER.

Here the CDR3 DNA reads TGCAGCGTTAGCGTAGCGGATTACAATGAGCAGTTCTTC. This codes for CSVSVADYNEQFF. V gene TRBV29-1 combines with J gene TRBJ2-1, with D possibly matching TRBD2 (6 bases). V gave up 5 bases and J gave up 4 bases, with 12 bases separating them. From germline, CDR1 is SQVTM and CDR2 ANQGSEA. The CDR3 is 13 residues long.

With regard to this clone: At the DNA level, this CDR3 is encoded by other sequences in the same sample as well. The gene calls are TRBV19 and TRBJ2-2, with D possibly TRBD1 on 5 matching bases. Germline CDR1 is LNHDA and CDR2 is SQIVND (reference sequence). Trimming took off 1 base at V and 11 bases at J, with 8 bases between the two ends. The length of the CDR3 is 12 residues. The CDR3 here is CASSIVQGELFF. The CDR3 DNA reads TGTGCCAGTAGTATAGTTCAGGGAGAGCTGTTTTTT.

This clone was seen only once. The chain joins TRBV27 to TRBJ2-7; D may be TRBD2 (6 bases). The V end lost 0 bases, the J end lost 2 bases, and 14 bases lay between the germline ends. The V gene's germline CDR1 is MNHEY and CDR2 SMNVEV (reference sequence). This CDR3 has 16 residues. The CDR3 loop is CASSLSGGVLPYEQYF. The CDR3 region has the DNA TGTGCCAGCAGTTTATCTGGCGGGGTTTTGCCCTACGAGCAGTACTTC.

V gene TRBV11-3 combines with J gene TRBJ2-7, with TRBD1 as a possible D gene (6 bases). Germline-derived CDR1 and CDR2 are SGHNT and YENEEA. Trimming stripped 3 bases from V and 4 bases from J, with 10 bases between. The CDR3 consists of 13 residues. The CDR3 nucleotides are TGTGCCAGCAGCTTCCAGGGGCAGTACGAGCAGTACTTC. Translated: CASSFQGQYEQYF.